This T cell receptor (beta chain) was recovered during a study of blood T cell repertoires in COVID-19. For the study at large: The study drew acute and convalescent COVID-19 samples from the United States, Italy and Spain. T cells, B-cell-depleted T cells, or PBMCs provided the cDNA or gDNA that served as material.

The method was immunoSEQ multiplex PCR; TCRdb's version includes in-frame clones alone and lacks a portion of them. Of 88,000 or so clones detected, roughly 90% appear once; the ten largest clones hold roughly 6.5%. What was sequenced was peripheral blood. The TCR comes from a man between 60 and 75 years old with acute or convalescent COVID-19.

The DNA of the CDR3 is TGTGCCAGTAGTTTCTATAACAGGGGTTTGGGCGAGCAGTACTTC. Its protein product is CASSFYNRGLGEQYF. The chain carries TRBV19 and TRBJ2-7; 7 bases map to TRBD1. The CDR3 extends over 15 amino acids. Germline trimming cut 5 bases from V and 6 bases from J; bases unmatched to any gene: 13. The germline V gene encodes CDR1 LNHDA and CDR2 SQIVND (reference sequence).